A single sample is the source of the 10 T cell receptor beta chains below, sequenced in a study of cytomegalovirus exposure and HLA in healthy donors. Amplification used 60 Vbeta primers and 13 Jbeta primers. TCRdb keeps only in-frame clones here, not all; method: immunoSEQ multiplex PCR. The sample lists 250,000 to 300,000 clones, around four fifths occurring once. Sequencing used PBMCs. Receptors originate from a woman aged 40 to 50 in good health and CMV-seropositive.

The sample holds many counts of this clone. The chain uses TRBV29-1 and TRBJ1-1; possibly TRBD1 for D (6 bases). CDR3 length: 12 amino acids. Trimming removed 5 bases from V and 2 bases from J, with 9 bases in between. Germline-derived CDR1 and CDR2 are SQVTM and ANQGSEA. CDR3 loop: CSVSRGNTEAFF. CDR3 in DNA: TGCAGCGTTTCCAGGGGCAACACTGAAGCTTTCTTT.

The rearrangement links TRBV5-1 to TRBJ2-1; 10 bases match TRBD2. CDR1 and CDR2 (germline): SGHRS, YFSETQ. The V segment lost 3 bases and the J segment 9 bases; nucleotides outside the gene matches: 9. CDR3 size: 15 residues. The CDR3 nucleotides are TGCGCCAGCAGCTGGACTAGCGGCGCTCTTGGTGAGCAGTTCTTC. Residues: CASSWTSGALGEQFF.

This clone is a singleton in its sample. The V and J genes are TRBV5-1 and TRBJ2-1; D gene ambiguous. V gave up 0 bases and J gave up 8 bases, with 15 bases separating them. The V gene's germline CDR1 is SGHRS and CDR2 YFSETQ. The CDR3 runs to 15 residues. CDR3 in amino acids: CASSLDKWRGDEQFF. CDR3 in DNA: TGCGCCAGCAGCTTGGATAAGTGGAGAGGAGATGAGCAGTTCTTC. Filled out from reference TRBV5-1 and TRBJ2-1, the complete variable domain reads KAGVTQTPRYLIKTRGQQVTLSCSPISGHRSVSWYQQTPGQGLQFLFEYFSETQRNKGNFPGRFSGRQFSNSRSEMNVSTLELGDSALYLCASSLDKWRGDEQFFGPGTRLTVL.

The CDR3 protein is CASTLGLAGGSGDTQYF. DNA of the CDR3: TGTGCCAGCACCTTGGGACTAGCGGGGGGTAGTGGGGATACGCAGTATTTT. This chain connects TRBV28 to TRBJ2-3, with 15 bases fitting TRBD2. The CDR3 has 17 residues. J lost 6 bases, V lost 7 bases, and 11 bases had no gene match. Germline CDR1 reads MDHEN; CDR2 reads SYDVKM.

V and J are TRBV5-1 and TRBJ2-5; 9 positions match TRBD2. This CDR3 is built from 16 residues. Per germline, CDR1 SGHRS and CDR2 YFSETQ. Unmatched junction bases numbered 9, after V lost 4 bases and J lost 2 bases. CDR3 amino acids: CASSIGTSSRQETQYF. For the CDR3, the DNA is TGCGCCAGCAGCATCGGGACTAGCTCCCGGCAAGAGACCCAGTACTTC.

The chain recombines TRBV7-3 with TRBJ2-1; 8 bases are shared with TRBD2. The CDR3 runs to 14 residues. V dropped 5 bases and J dropped 7; count of bases not matched to a gene: 7. Per the germline V gene, CDR1 is SGHTA and CDR2 is FQGTGA. In DNA form, the CDR3 reads TGTGCCAGCAGCCCGGGAGGGCCTGGGAATGAGCAGTTCTTC. Residues: CASSPGGPGNEQFF.

The rearrangement uses TRBV27 and TRBJ2-1; 14 bases are shared with TRBD2. The CDR3 is 14 residues long. CDR1 and CDR2 (germline): MNHEY, SMNVEV (reference sequence). Unmatched junction bases numbered 9, after V lost 8 bases and J lost 12 bases. CDR3 in amino acids: CASRLAGGHRGQFF. In nucleotides, the CDR3 is TGTGCCAGCCGACTAGCGGGAGGGCACAGAGGGCAGTTCTTC.

The V and J genes are TRBV9 and TRBJ2-2, with D perhaps matching TRBD1 (6 bases). Trimming took off 0 bases at V and 4 bases at J, with 13 bases between the two ends. Germline CDR1 is SGDLS and CDR2 is YYNGEE. The CDR3 loop spans 16 amino acids. In DNA form, the CDR3 reads TGTGCCAGCAGCGTAGATAGGGGGACGGCCACCGGGGAGCTGTTTTTT. This codes for CASSVDRGTATGELFF.

A note on this clone: This same CDR3 is encoded by further DNA sequences in the sample. The chain uses TRBV27 and TRBJ2-7; 8 nucleotides match TRBD2. CDR1 and CDR2 from the germline V gene are MNHEY and SMNVEV (reference sequence). The trim removed 2 bases at V and 3 bases at J, leaving 0 bases unmatched. This CDR3 comprises 13 residues. The CDR3 DNA reads TGTGCCAGCAGTTTAGCGGGAGGCTACGAGCAGTACTTC. This codes for CASSLAGGYEQYF.

This chain connects TRBV7-6 to TRBJ2-7, with 10 nucleotides matching TRBD2. With 1 base clipped from V and 2 bases from J, the junction kept 2 bases outside the gene matches. This CDR3 region has 15 residues. The germline V gene encodes CDR1 SGHVS and CDR2 FNYEAQ. The CDR3 DNA reads as TGTGCCAGCAGCTTAGAACTAGCGGGAACCTACGAGCAGTACTTC. Protein: CASSLELAGTYEQYF.